This TCR beta chain is drawn from a study of identical twins. TCRdb independently ran MiXCR on the 5' RACE reads; one entry per CDR3 protein. Seen here are about 720,000 distinct CDR3 sequences, 15% to 20% observed once, and the top ten hold 10% to 15%. Trimming took off 3 bases at V and 4 bases at J, with 13 bases between the two ends. The CDR3 runs 14 residues. Germline CDR1 reads DFQATT; CDR2 reads SNEGSKA (reference sequence). These data also formed part of another study, on T cells expressing NK-cell markers.

The rearrangement uses TRBV20-1 and TRBJ1-5; D is unclear. Sequenced material: PBMCs. The source is a woman between 18 and 30 years old in good health. CDR3 residues: CSASATIGNQPQHF. The CDR3 DNA reads as TGCAGTGCTAGTGCCACGATCGGGAATCAGCCCCAGCATTTT.